The following is a T cell receptor beta chain sequence with its context. TCRdb's copy holds only in-frame clones and misses some; the assay was immunoSEQ multiplex PCR. The repertoire holds around 37,000 clones, with nearly 85% as singletons. This specimen belongs to a study of OX40 agonist ivuxolimab in advanced cancers. V was clipped by 6 bases and J by 5 bases; unmatched bases: 9. This CDR3 contains 13 residues. The germline CDR1 and CDR2 sequences are SQVTM and ANQGSEA. The chain has TRBV29-1 and TRBJ2-5; 7 positions agree with TRBD2. Sequencing was performed on CD4+ or CD8+ T cells sorted from blood, taken in a trial of the OX40 agonist ivuxolimab. The TCR sequence derives from an adult with an advanced solid tumor such as melanoma, head and neck, liver or kidney cancer. The CDR3 region is CSVSSTSSETQYF. The CDR3 nucleotides read TGCAGCGTCTCTTCGACTAGCAGTGAGACCCAGTACTTC.